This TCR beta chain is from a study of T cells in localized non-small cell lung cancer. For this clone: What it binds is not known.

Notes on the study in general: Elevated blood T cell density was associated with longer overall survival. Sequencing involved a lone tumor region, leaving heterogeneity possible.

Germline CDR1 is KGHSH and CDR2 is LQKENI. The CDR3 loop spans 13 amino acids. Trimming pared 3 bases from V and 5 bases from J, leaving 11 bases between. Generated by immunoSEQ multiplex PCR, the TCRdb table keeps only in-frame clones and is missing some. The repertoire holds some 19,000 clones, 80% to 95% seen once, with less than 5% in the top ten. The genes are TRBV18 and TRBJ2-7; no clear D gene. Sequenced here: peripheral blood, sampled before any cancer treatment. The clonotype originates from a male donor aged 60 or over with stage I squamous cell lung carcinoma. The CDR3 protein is CASSPGNGNEQYF. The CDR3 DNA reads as TGTGCCAGCTCACCTGGGAACGGCAACGAGCAGTACTTC.